These T cell receptor beta chains were read from a single sample in a study of T cell responses to AZD1222 COVID-19 vaccine. Using immunoSEQ multiplex PCR, the repertoire was profiled, and TCRdb retains in-frame clones only, with some absent. The profile shows 100,000 to 130,000 clones, around nine tenths of them singletons. The starting material was peripheral blood, obtained on day 0 of MenACWY control vaccination. These receptors all stem from an adult in good health. The CDR3 runs from the conserved cysteine through the conserved F or W. D genes are given only for firm matches. Not all rows give a size; the values are once, few, many and, for expanded clones, a class.

cdr3_aa cdr3_nt d_call clone_size j_call v_call
CASSLVVPSRTSEYNEQFF TGTGCCAGCAGCTTAGTAGTACCAAGTCGGACTAGCGAGTACAATGAGCAGTTCTTC TRBD2 once TRBJ2-1 TRBV7-8
CATSDSSYGYTF TGTGCCACCAGTGACTCCAGCTATGGCTACACCTTC . few TRBJ1-2 TRBV24-1
CASSKCLPTQYF TGTGCCAGCAGCAAATGTCTACCTACGCAGTATTTT . few TRBJ2-3 TRBV21-1
CAWMAPSAYTEAFF TGTGCCTGGATGGCTCCCTCGGCTTACACTGAAGCTTTCTTT . . TRBJ1-1 TRBV30
CASKVREGEAFF TGTGCCAGTAAGGTTCGGGAGGGTGAAGCTTTCTTT . . TRBJ1-1 TRBV19
CASTLKGLAGGRSTDTQYF TGCGCCAGCACCTTGAAGGGACTAGCGGGGGGGCGGAGCACAGATACGCAGTATTTT TRBD2 . TRBJ2-3 TRBV5-1
CASSLWGPNEQFF TGTGCCAGCAGCCTATGGGGCCCCAATGAGCAGTTCTTC . once TRBJ2-1 TRBV6-5
CASSPRGDFNYGYTF TGTGCCAGCTCACCGCGGGGGGATTTTAACTATGGCTACACCTTC . few TRBJ1-2 TRBV18
CASSTPGQGDVGDLFF TGTGCCAGCAGCACTCCGGGACAGGGGGATGTGGGTGATCTGTTTTTT TRBD1 . TRBJ1-4 TRBV7-2
CAIKSGASTDTQYF TGTGCCATCAAATCGGGGGCTAGCACAGATACGCAGTATTTT . . TRBJ2-3 TRBV10-3
CASSPRRSMNTEAFF TGTGCCAGCAGCCCAAGACGGTCGATGAACACTGAAGCTTTCTTT . . TRBJ1-1 TRBV6-5
CASSPDNHQPQHF TGTGCCAGCAGCCCTGACAACCATCAGCCCCAGCATTTT . . TRBJ1-5 TRBV7-2
CASSGWRGVTDTQYF TGTGCCAGCAGCGGGTGGAGGGGTGTCACAGATACGCAGTATTTT . . TRBJ2-3 TRBV6-5
CASSDMAGGKYEQYF TGCGCCAGCAGTGATATGGCAGGTGGAAAATACGAGCAGTACTTC . . TRBJ2-7 TRBV10-1
CSVRGLGDTEAFF TGCAGCGTTAGGGGGTTGGGGGACACTGAAGCTTTCTTT . . TRBJ1-1 TRBV29-1
CASSPGTVYEQYF TGTGCCAGCAGCCCCGGGACAGTCTACGAGCAGTACTTC TRBD1 . TRBJ2-7 TRBV7-3
CASRRDGGPGSRYTF TGTGCCAGCCGACGAGATGGGGGCCCGGGGAGTAGGTACACCTTC . . TRBJ1-2 TRBV5-4
CASRPGGERWRAFF TGTGCCAGCCGCCCGGGGGGGGAACGGTGGCGCGCTTTCTTT . once TRBJ1-1 TRBV27
CASSLHSSTDTQYF TGCGCCAGCAGCTTGCACAGTTCCACAGATACGCAGTATTTT . once TRBJ2-3 TRBV5-1
CASSAAGGYTF TGTGCCAGTAGTGCGGCCGGGGGCTACACCTTC . . TRBJ1-2 TRBV19
CSVAGGTSGILYEQYF TGCAGCGTTGCCGGCGGGACTAGCGGGATCCTCTACGAGCAGTACTTC TRBD2 . TRBJ2-7 TRBV29-1
CASSRTNTEAFF TGTGCCAGCAGTCGAACCAACACTGAAGCTTTCTTT . . TRBJ1-1 TRBV7-9
CASSSRRTAAGTQYF TGTGCCAGCAGTTCTCGACGGACGGCTGCCGGGACCCAGTACTTC . . TRBJ2-5 TRBV6-8
CASSQAGSTNEKLFF TGTGCCAGCAGCCAAGCCGGGTCAACTAATGAAAAACTGTTTTTT . . TRBJ1-4 TRBV14
CASSLPMGDEQFF TGTGCCAGCAGCCTCCCGATGGGGGATGAGCAGTTCTTC . . TRBJ2-1 TRBV3-1/TRBV3-2
CASSTGGNEQFF TGTGCCAGTTCCACGGGGGGCAATGAGCAGTTCTTC TRBD2 . TRBJ2-1 TRBV7-9
CASSLGGALTRTGNTIYF TGTGCCAGCAGCTTAGGGGGGGCCCTTACCCGGACTGGAAACACCATATATTTT . . TRBJ1-3 TRBV28
CASSEVGTGGYTF TGTGCCAGCAGTGAAGTCGGGACTGGGGGCTACACCTTC . . TRBJ1-2 TRBV2
CASSWVVGTEAFF TGTGCCAGCAGTTGGGTAGTTGGCACTGAAGCTTTCTTT . . TRBJ1-1 TRBV28
CASSQGPETSYEQYF TGCGCCAGCAGCCAGGGGCCGGAGACTTCCTACGAGCAGTACTTC . . TRBJ2-7 TRBV5-1
CASSARRLEGYTF TGTGCCAGTAGTGCCCGTCGTCTGGAGGGCTACACCTTC . . TRBJ1-2 TRBV19
CASSPDRDHEQYF TGTGCCAGCTCACCGGACAGGGACCACGAGCAGTACTTC TRBD1 . TRBJ2-7 TRBV12-3/TRBV12-4